One and the same sample provided the 10 T cell receptor beta chains below, sequenced in a study of T cells in Graves' hyperthyroidism and ophthalmopathy. The TCR beta CDR3 regions underwent amplification using RNA transcripts as the source. Initially, a first-round RT-PCR of the TCR CDR3 employed the HTBI primer set. TCRdb re-called the multiplex PCR reads with MiXCR, one entry per CDR3 protein. The sample includes some 300,000 distinct CDR3 sequences, 10% to 15% of them seen just once. Sequencing input: blood. The receptors shown here come from a woman aged 25 to 45 with Graves' hyperthyroidism that later progressed to Graves' ophthalmopathy.

There are many counts of this clonotype. The chain employs TRBV20-1 and TRBJ2-5; tentative D call: TRBD2 (5 bases). Germline CDR1 is DFQATT and CDR2 is SNEGSKA (reference sequence). V was cut by 2 bases and J by 3 bases, with 10 bases left in between. The CDR3 consists of 13 residues. The CDR3 sequence: CSARSEGKETQYF. The CDR3 nucleotides are TGCAGTGCTAGATCTGAGGGTAAAGAGACCCAGTACTTC.

In its sample, this clonotype was seen many times. A read error is the likely source, as a far larger clone sits one nucleotide away. The rearrangement links TRBV3-1 to TRBJ2-7, with D hard to call. The CDR3 sequence is 11 residues long. Germline-derived CDR1 and CDR2 are LGHDT and YNNKEL (reference sequence). The CDR3 DNA reads TGTGCCAGCAGCCAGGGCTACGAGCAGCACTTC. This codes for CASSQGYEQHF.

CDR3 in amino acids: CASRGTGVTGELFF. The DNA of the CDR3 is TGTGCCAGCAGAGGGACAGGGGTCACCGGGGAGCTGTTTTTT. This chain connects TRBV7-9 to TRBJ2-2; 10 nucleotides match TRBD1. The ends lost 6 bases at V and 4 bases at J; junction bases unmatched: 2. Germline V gives CDR1 SEHNR, CDR2 FQNEAQ (reference sequence). This CDR3 is built from 14 residues.

This clonotype occurred many times. The chain combines TRBV28 with TRBJ1-2, with D uncertain. The V gene lost 2 bases and the J gene lost 3 bases, with 4 bases spanning the gap. CDR3 length: 12 amino acids. Germline CDR1 and CDR2: MDHEN and SYDVKM. The CDR3 DNA reads as TGTGCCAGCAGTTTAAACGACTATGGCTACACCTTC. Translation gives CASSLNDYGYTF.

Ten or more counts support this clonotype. The DNA for the CDR3 is TGCGCCAGCAGCTTGGGTCAGGGGGCCTTCGACGAGCAGTACTTC. Encoded protein: CASSLGQGAFDEQYF. The chain couples TRBV5-1 to TRBJ2-7; 8 bases agree with TRBD1. The CDR3 is 15 amino acids. Trimming at V came to 0 bases and at J to 5 bases, leaving 7 bases not matched to a gene. Germline V CDR1 and CDR2: SGHRS, YFSETQ.

This clonotype has ten or more counts. The chain recombines TRBV28 with TRBJ2-5; 13 nucleotides agree with TRBD2. Germline V CDR1 and CDR2: MDHEN, SYDVKM. The CDR3 length is 15 residues. After removal of 6 bases from V and 5 bases from J, the junction contained 6 bases not matched to a gene. The CDR3 loop reads CASRGGTSGTETQYF. In nucleotides, the CDR3 is TGTGCCAGCAGGGGGGGGACTAGCGGGACTGAGACCCAGTACTTC.

About this clonotype: The junction differs from germline at one of its ends, possibly a read error. V usage is TRBV12-3 or TRBV12-4 and J usage is TRBJ2-1, with D hard to call. The CDR3 is 13 amino acids. The CDR3 bases are TGTGCCAGCAGTTTAGGGGGAAGCAATGGGCAGTTCTTC. It is translated as CASSLGGSNGQFF.

Ten or more counts support this clonotype. V and J are TRBV2 and TRBJ2-7; weak D call: TRBD2 (6 bases). The CDR3 length is 13 residues. Looked up from germline, CDR1 is SNHLY and CDR2 is FYNNEI. V gave up 6 bases and J gave up 2 bases, with 11 bases separating them. CDR3 sequence (DNA): TGTGCCAGCAGACTAGCCCGAGCCTACGAGCAGTACTTC. This translates into CASRLARAYEQYF.

This clonotype was picked up many times. The chain combines TRBV20-1 with TRBJ2-4; TRBD2 matches 8 bases. The germline CDR1 and CDR2 sequences are DFQATT and SNEGSKA (reference sequence). J was trimmed by 6 bases and V by 0 bases; bases with no gene match: 10. There are 16 residues in the CDR3. The CDR3 spells CSARDGSGVSGNIQYF. DNA for the CDR3: TGCAGTGCTAGAGACGGTAGCGGGGTCTCGGGAAACATTCAGTACTTC.

This clonotype was seen repeatedly, ten times or more. The J gene is TRBJ2-7, the V gene TRBV4-3; TRBD2 matches at 9 bases. The J segment lost 2 bases and the V segment lost 1 base, leaving 3 bases of the junction unmatched. The CDR3 covers 15 residues. Germline-derived CDR1 and CDR2 are LGHNA and YSLEER. CDR3 amino acids: CASSQVAGAPYEQYF. DNA for the CDR3: TGCGCCAGCAGCCAAGTAGCGGGGGCACCCTACGAGCAGTACTTC.